The clone carrying this T cell receptor beta chain was found a few times. This specimen belongs to a study of Ad26.COV2.S vaccination and SARS-CoV-2 variants. Overall study: The authors gave Ad26.COV2.S intramuscularly, either once or twice 56 days apart.

Clones were read by immunoSEQ multiplex PCR, and TCRdb kept only the in-frame ones, dropping some. The data contain some 450,000 clones, about 92% of them singletons. Treatment: some 20 received Ad26.COV2.S at low or high dose, single or two shots; about 5 received placebo; per-sample allocation not given. Day 63 after the first injection of vaccine or placebo was the sampling time. The CDR3 length is 13 residues. The V and J ends lost 1 base and 5 bases respectively, with 11 bases between them. The V gene's germline CDR1 is SQVTM and CDR2 ANQGSEA. The sequence derives from a person aged 18-60 years who received the Ad26.COV2.S COVID-19 vaccine or a placebo. The J gene is TRBJ1-1, the V gene TRBV29-1; perhaps TRBD1 as D (6 bases). The material was peripheral blood, obtained in a trial of Ad26.COV2.S vaccine versus placebo. CDR3 nucleotide sequence: TGCAGCGTTGAAGCGCAACAGGGTACTGAAGCTTTCTTT. It is translated as CSVEAQQGTEAFF. Full variable domain (missing parts from reference TRBV29-1 and TRBJ1-1): SAVISQKPSRDICQRGTSLTIQCQVDSQVTMMFWYRQQPGQSLTLIATANQGSEATYESGFVIDKFPISRPNLTFSTLTVSNMSPEDSSIYLCSVEAQQGTEAFFGQGTRLTVV.